These 31 T cell receptor beta chains were sequenced from one sample in a study of low-dose radiotherapy and immunotherapy resistance in tumors. Regarding time point: before trial treatment. Primers used for first-strand cDNA, a TRAV- and TRBV-specific set, covered both alpha and beta chains. TCR amplification ran 20 PCR cycles using constant-region and V-primer adapter primers. Each CDR3 protein gets one entry after TCRdb re-called the reads with MiXCR. The table has 75,000 to 95,000 distinct CDR3 sequences, about 20% seen once. Sequencing used PBMCs, obtained before treatment. Receptors originate from a male donor with prostate cancer.

The table lists this clonotype with many counts. The rearrangement uses TRBV29-1 and TRBJ1-3, with TRBD1 as a possible D gene (6 bases). Germline V gene lookup returns CDR1 SQVTM and CDR2 ANQGSEA. This CDR3 has 14 residues. V was pared by 4 bases and J by 3 bases, with 13 bases between. Here the CDR3 reads CSVVGRGGGNTIYF. The CDR3 DNA reads as TGCAGCGTTGTAGGCAGGGGAGGTGGAAACACCATATATTTT.

This clonotype was seen at least ten times. The chain has TRBV10-3 and TRBJ2-5; weak D call: TRBD2 (6 bases). The CDR3 is made up of 14 amino acids. V was shortened by 2 bases and J by 5 bases, with 12 bases between the two germline ends. Per the germline V gene, CDR1 is ENHRY and CDR2 is SYGVKD. The CDR3 DNA reads TGTGCCATCAGTGAGCTCGGGGGTGGGGAGACCCAGTACTTC. Translating gives CAISELGGGETQYF.

In this sample, this clonotype turned up many times. The chain employs TRBV7-9 and TRBJ1-1; D is unresolved. The CDR3 is 14 residues long. Trimming shortened V by 5 bases and J by 0 bases, and 10 bases separated the two germline ends. Looked up from germline, CDR1 is SEHNR and CDR2 is FQNEAQ (reference sequence). The CDR3 coding sequence is TGTGCCAGCAGCCTTTCAGACATGAACACTGAAGCTTTCTTT. Its protein product is CASSLSDMNTEAFF. The variable domain in full, with the rest retrieved from reference TRBV7-9 and TRBJ1-1, is DTGVSQNPRHKITKRGQNVTFRCDPISEHNRLYWYRQTLGQGPEFLTYFQNEAQLEKSRLLSDRFSAERPKGSFSTLEIQRTEQGDSAMYLCASSLSDMNTEAFFGQGTRLTVV.

Many counts were recorded for this clonotype. The chain has TRBV2 and TRBJ2-5, with 8 bases lining up with TRBD2. V lost 7 bases to trimming and J lost 1 base; unmatched junction nucleotides: 20. Per germline, CDR1 SNHLY and CDR2 FYNNEI. This CDR3 contains 19 residues. In nucleotides, the CDR3 is TGTGCCAGCAAGGCAGCAGCGGGGGTCGGTGGGGGAGCCCAAGAGACCCAGTACTTC. Protein sequence: CASKAAAGVGGGAQETQYF.

At least ten counts were recorded for this clonotype. This sequence joins TRBV2 and TRBJ1-1; possibly TRBD1 for D (6 bases). This CDR3 has 16 residues. The ends were cut back, 4 bases at V and 1 base at J, with 16 bases in the middle. Germline CDR1 reads SNHLY; CDR2 reads FYNNEI. The CDR3 here is CASSAPGKQGNTEAFF. CDR3 nucleotide sequence: TGTGCCAGCAGTGCCCCGGGGAAACAGGGGAACACTGAAGCTTTCTTT.

A few counts support this clonotype. This may come from a read error, since a much larger clone is one base off. The chain links TRBV9 to TRBJ2-1; the match to TRBD2 covers 10 bases. Germline V gene lookup returns CDR1 SGDLS and CDR2 YYNGEE. The ends lost 0 bases at V and 10 bases at J; junction bases unmatched: 10. There are 16 residues in the CDR3. Written as DNA, the CDR3 is TGTGCCAGCAGCGTAGTTCCGAGCGGGAGGGCCGAGGAGCAGTTCTTC. Translation: CASSVVPSGRAEEQFF.

This clonotype showed up many times. V usage is TRBV7-2 and J usage is TRBJ2-7; the D call may be TRBD1 or TRBD2 (5 bases each). The V and J ends lost 4 bases and 1 base respectively, with 8 bases between them. Germline V lookup: CDR1 SGHTA, CDR2 FQGNSA. The CDR3 length is 13 residues. DNA for the CDR3: TGTGCCAGCAGCTCGGGACCTTCCTACGAGCAGTACTTC. It specifies CASSSGPSYEQYF.

This clonotype showed up just once. The chain recombines TRBV10-3 with TRBJ2-7, with 7 positions matching TRBD1. V trimming: 4 bases; J trimming: 2 bases; junction bases outside the gene matches: 14. The CDR3 has 17 residues. The germline CDR1 and CDR2 sequences are ENHRY and SYGVKD. CDR3 nucleotide sequence: TGTGCCATCAGTGCCGCCCTAACAGGGGACAGCCCCTACGAGCAGTACTTC. Amino acid sequence: CAISAALTGDSPYEQYF.

This clonotype has at least ten counts. The J gene is TRBJ2-2, the V gene TRBV20-1; D perhaps matches TRBD2 (6 bases). V was cut by 7 bases and J by 2 bases, with 14 bases left in between. Germline values: CDR1 DFQATT, CDR2 SNEGSKA (reference sequence). CDR3 size: 14 residues. The CDR3 nucleotides read TGCAGTGGTTTTGGCGGGGAAAACACCGGGGAGCTGTTTTTT. Protein sequence: CSGFGGENTGELFF.

In the case of this clonotype: Given a much more abundant clone one base away, this may be a read error. The rearrangement links TRBV27 to TRBJ2-5; no clear D. The V gene's germline CDR1 is MNHEY and CDR2 SMNVEV (reference sequence). Trimming removed 8 bases from V and 5 bases from J, with 18 bases in between. CDR3 length: 14 amino acids. The CDR3 coding sequence is TGTGCCAGCTGTTCCATTCTTGGTGGGGAGACCCAGTACTTC. This encodes CASCSILGGETQYF.

This clonotype was seen at least ten times. The V call is TRBV30, the J call TRBJ2-6; TRBD1 agrees at 8 bases. The CDR3 has 14 amino acids. V gave up 5 bases and J gave up 2 bases; unmatched junction bases: 2. Germline CDR1 and CDR2: GTSNPN and SVGIG (reference sequence). CDR3 protein: CAWGQGTGANVLTF. The CDR3 DNA reads TGTGCCTGGGGACAGGGTACTGGGGCCAACGTCCTGACTTTC. The whole variable domain, filled in from reference TRBV30 and TRBJ2-6, reads SQTIHQWPATLVQPVGSPLSLECTVEGTSNPNLYWYRQAAGRGLQLLFYSVGIGQISSEVPQNLSASRPQDRQFILSSKKLLLSDSGFYLCAWGQGTGANVLTFGAGSRLTVL.

This clonotype was detected many times. V and J are TRBV5-1 and TRBJ2-3; TRBD2 matches at 11 bases. Germline lookup yields CDR1 SGHRS and CDR2 YFSETQ. Germline trimming cut 4 bases from V and 4 bases from J; bases unmatched to any gene: 11. The CDR3 sequence is 17 residues long. Here the CDR3 reads CASSNGLHSGGADTQYF. CDR3 bases: TGCGCCAGCAGCAACGGACTACATAGCGGGGGGGCAGATACGCAGTATTTT.

V usage is TRBV19 and J usage is TRBJ1-6; D is unclear. The CDR3 contains 15 residues. V was shortened by 6 bases and J by 7 bases, with 16 bases between the two germline ends. Germline lookup yields CDR1 LNHDA and CDR2 SQIVND (reference sequence). This CDR3 is CASSTSRTTNSPLHF. The CDR3 DNA is TGTGCCAGTAGCACCAGCCGTACGACGAATTCACCCCTCCACTTT.

Many counts were recorded for this clonotype. The CDR3: CASSPEGGGANVLTF. The DNA of the CDR3 is TGTGCCAGCAGCCCGGAGGGAGGTGGGGCCAACGTCCTGACTTTC. The chain recombines TRBV7-9 with TRBJ2-6; TRBD2 is a possible D gene (6 bases). The CDR3 is made up of 15 amino acids. V was cut by 5 bases and J by 3 bases, with 11 bases left in between. Germline loops: CDR1 SEHNR, CDR2 FQNEAQ (reference sequence).

At least ten counts were recorded for this clonotype. The chain has TRBV3-1 and TRBJ2-2, with D perhaps being TRBD1 or TRBD2 (5 bases each). The CDR3 spans 16 residues. Deletions cut 1 base from V and 5 bases from J, with 14 bases between. CDR1 and CDR2 (germline): LGHDT, YNNKEL (reference sequence). CDR3 coding DNA: TGTGCCAGCAGCCAAGTTGGGACCCCGGGAACCGGGGAGCTGTTTTTT. Amino acid sequence: CASSQVGTPGTGELFF. Based on the CDR3 plus reference TRBV3-1 and TRBJ2-2, the full variable domain is DTAVSQTPKYLVTQMGNDKSIKCEQNLGHDTMYWYKQDSKKFLKIMFSYNNKELIINETVPNRFSPKSPDKAHLNLHINSLELGDSAVYFCASSQVGTPGTGELFFGEGSRLTVL.

This clonotype was seen many times. The chain has TRBV20-1 and TRBJ2-1; the match to TRBD2 covers 15 bases. The CDR3 contains 21 residues. With 0 bases clipped from V and 5 bases from J, the junction kept 17 bases outside the gene matches. The germline V gene encodes CDR1 DFQATT and CDR2 SNEGSKA (reference sequence). The CDR3 DNA follows: TGCAGTGCTAGAGATAGAAAGTCCGGGACTAGCGGGGGGCCATACCACAATGAGCAGTTCTTC. The encoded protein is CSARDRKSGTSGGPYHNEQFF.

The table lists this clonotype with many counts. This chain connects TRBV7-9 to TRBJ2-5; TRBD2 matches 9 bases. Germline loops: CDR1 SEHNR, CDR2 FQNEAQ (reference sequence). The J segment lost 4 bases and the V segment lost 3 bases, leaving 3 bases of the junction unmatched. This CDR3 has 14 amino acids. This CDR3 reads CASSLLAGRETQYF. The CDR3 DNA is TGTGCCAGCAGCTTGCTAGCGGGACGAGAGACCCAGTACTTC.

The rearrangement uses TRBV3-1 and TRBJ1-1; the D gene is possibly TRBD1 (6 bases). The V end lost 4 bases, the J end lost 5 bases, and 14 bases lay between the germline ends. This CDR3 contains 14 residues. Germline V gene lookup returns CDR1 LGHDT and CDR2 YNNKEL (reference sequence). As DNA, the CDR3 is TGTGCCAGCAGCCGCCAGGGGAGGGGGACTGAAGCTTTCTTT. Translation: CASSRQGRGTEAFF.

This clonotype was seen at least ten times. The chain is built from TRBV19 and TRBJ1-2, with 9 bases that match TRBD1. The CDR3 has 13 residues. After removal of 5 bases from V and 6 bases from J, the junction contained 4 bases not matched to a gene. In germline, CDR1 is LNHDA, CDR2 SQIVND (reference sequence). The CDR3 DNA is TGTGCCAGTAGTTCCTGGGACAGGGATGGCTACACCTTC. Translating it yields CASSSWDRDGYTF.

The sample holds many counts of this clonotype. The V gene is TRBV9, the J gene TRBJ2-7; perhaps TRBD2 as D (5 bases). Germline V gene lookup returns CDR1 SGDLS and CDR2 YYNGEE. The CDR3 sequence is 14 residues long. V was pared by 4 bases and J by 2 bases, with 13 bases between. CDR3 protein: CASSPEDGAYEQYF. The CDR3 nucleotides read TGTGCCAGCAGCCCGGAGGATGGGGCCTACGAGCAGTACTTC.

The table lists this clonotype with many counts. The chain recombines TRBV5-4 with TRBJ1-1, with 7 nucleotides matching TRBD1. The J segment lost 1 base and the V segment lost 5 bases, leaving 8 bases of the junction unmatched. The CDR3 length is 15 residues. Germline V gene lookup returns CDR1 SGHNT and CDR2 YYREEE (reference sequence). CDR3 residues: CASRQTGTENTEAFF. CDR3 DNA sequence: TGTGCCAGCAGGCAAACCGGGACAGAGAACACTGAAGCTTTCTTT.

As for this clonotype: A far larger clone lies a single base away; this is likely a read error. The V call is TRBV7-2, the J call TRBJ2-1; weak D call: TRBD2 (6 bases). There are 14 residues in the CDR3. Trimming shortened V by 5 bases and J by 13 bases, and 21 bases separated the two germline ends. Germline CDR1 is SGHTA and CDR2 is FQGNSA. This chain's CDR3 is CASSKMAGKETQFF. The CDR3 DNA sequence: TGTGCCAGCAGCAAAATGGCGGGGAAAGAGACCCAGTTCTTC.

This clonotype has a count of ten or more. The CDR3 reads CASSITPSGGVDTQYF. In nucleotides, the CDR3 is TGTGCCAGTAGTATAACTCCTAGCGGGGGGGTGGATACGCAGTATTTT. The V gene is TRBV19, the J gene TRBJ2-3, with 12 bases identical to TRBD2. Germline CDR1 is LNHDA and CDR2 is SQIVND (reference sequence). V lost 2 bases and J lost 6; bases outside the gene matches: 6. This CDR3 is 16 amino acids long.

The rearrangement uses TRBV28 and TRBJ2-1; 11 bases agree with TRBD1. The CDR3 runs to 15 residues. V lost 0 bases to trimming and J lost 7 bases; unmatched junction nucleotides: 2. The germline V gene has CDR1 MDHEN and CDR2 SYDVKM. CDR3 sequence reads: CASSLWDRGRNEQFF. CDR3 DNA sequence: TGTGCCAGCAGTTTATGGGACAGGGGGCGGAATGAGCAGTTCTTC.

This clonotype was seen many times. The J gene is TRBJ2-2, the V gene TRBV15, with D hard to call. This CDR3 is built from 15 residues. Germline CDR1 reads LNHNV; CDR2 reads YYDKDF (reference sequence). V was cut by 8 bases and J by 3 bases, with 16 bases left in between. The chain's CDR3 is CATLRERSDTGELFF. CDR3 bases: TGTGCCACCTTGAGAGAAAGATCGGACACCGGGGAGCTGTTTTTT.

Regarding this clonotype: It is unclear where the CDR3 begins or ends on the DNA, so no DNA is shown, and the CDR3 is as TCRdb lists it. The gene calls are TRBV19 and TRBJ2-2; the table's D call of TRBD1 was not tested on the DNA. The CDR3 is 15 residues long, counting both termini. CDR1 and CDR2 (germline): LNHDA, SQIVND (reference sequence). Here the CDR3 reads CASSQGLDGPGSCFF.

This clonotype was detected many times. The chain combines TRBV12-3 or TRBV12-4 with TRBJ2-1, with 13 bases matching TRBD2. This CDR3 has 15 amino acids. Trimming removed 5 bases from V and 7 bases from J; junction bases left unmatched: 5. CDR3 residues: CASSKLAGGLNEQFF. As DNA, the CDR3 is TGTGCCAGCAGTAAACTAGCGGGGGGGCTTAATGAGCAGTTCTTC.

There are many counts of this clonotype. This chain connects TRBV7-9 to TRBJ2-3; TRBD2 matches at 8 bases. The germline V gene has CDR1 SEHNR and CDR2 FQNEAQ (reference sequence). Trimming took 6 bases from V and 4 from J; bases not matched to a gene: 15. The CDR3 spans 17 residues. CDR3 sequence: CASRLLPGGAVADTQYF. As DNA, the CDR3 is TGTGCCAGCAGACTTCTCCCCGGGGGGGCGGTCGCAGATACGCAGTATTTT.

The table lists this clonotype with many counts. The chain has TRBV11-2 and TRBJ2-3; D gene ambiguous. The CDR3 runs to 14 residues. Germline V lookup: CDR1 SGHAT, CDR2 FQNNGV. The V end lost 2 bases, the J end lost 2 bases, and 8 bases lay between the germline ends. The CDR3: CASSLLLVTDTQYF. The CDR3 nucleotides read TGTGCCAGCAGCTTACTCCTCGTCACAGATACGCAGTATTTT.

To note about this clonotype: This likely stems from a read error, as it lies one base from a far larger clone. The V call is TRBV5-1, the J call TRBJ2-7; D unresolved. The CDR3 contains 16 residues. Looked up from germline, CDR1 is SGHRS and CDR2 is YFSETQ. Trimming left V 0 bases short and J 7 bases short, with 20 bases between. CDR3 residues: CASSLGGSGPYNEQYF. The CDR3 nucleotides are TGCGCCAGCAGCTTGGGCGGTAGTGGCCCGTACAATGAGCAGTACTTC.

This clonotype appeared many times. This chain joins TRBV2 and TRBJ2-1; D possibly corresponds to TRBD2 (6 bases). This CDR3 is 12 amino acids long. V was trimmed by 8 bases and J by 8 bases, leaving 13 bases between them. Germline V gene data show CDR1 as SNHLY and CDR2 as FYNNEI. The CDR3 DNA sequence: TGTGCCAGCGCACCATGGGAGGATGAGCAGTTCTTC. Amino acid sequence: CASAPWEDEQFF.